This entry is about one T cell receptor delta chain. One end of the junction does not line up with germline, which may come from a read error. TCRdb called clones from the reads again using CATT. The table shows roughly 5,000 delta-chain clones, with around 2.8% occurring only once. This entry belongs to a study of gamma-delta chains in newborns, infants, children. Study-wide context: Innate gammadelta T cells reportedly expand polyclonally right after birth, driven by microbial exposure, per the title.

The CDR3 loop spans 17 amino acids. Per germline, CDR1 NSMFDY and CDR2 ISSIKDK. The chain couples TRAV29/DV5 to TRDJ2; 8 nucleotides line up with TRDD3. This clonotype was obtained from a child who was a newborn, infant or young child, either healthy, febrile or measles-vaccinated (not recorded which). The sequenced sample consisted of blood. The DNA of the CDR3 is TGTGCGGCAACCCCAGTACTGGGGGCCACTTTGACAGCACAACTCTTCTTT. Translating it yields CAATPVLGATLTAQLFF.